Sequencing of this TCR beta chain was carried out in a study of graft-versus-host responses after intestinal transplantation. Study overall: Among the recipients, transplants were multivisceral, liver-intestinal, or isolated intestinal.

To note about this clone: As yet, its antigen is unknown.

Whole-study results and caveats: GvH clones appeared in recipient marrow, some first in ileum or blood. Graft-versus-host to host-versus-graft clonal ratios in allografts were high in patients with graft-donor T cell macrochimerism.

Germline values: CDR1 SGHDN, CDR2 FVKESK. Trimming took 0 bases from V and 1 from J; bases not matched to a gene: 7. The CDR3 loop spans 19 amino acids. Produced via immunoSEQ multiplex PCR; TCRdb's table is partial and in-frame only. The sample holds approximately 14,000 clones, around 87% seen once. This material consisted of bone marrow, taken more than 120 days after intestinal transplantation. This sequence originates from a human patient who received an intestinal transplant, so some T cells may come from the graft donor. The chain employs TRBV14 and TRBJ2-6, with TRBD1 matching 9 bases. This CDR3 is CASSQDRGTGSSGANVLTF. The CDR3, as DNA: TGTGCCAGCAGCCAAGATAGGGGGACAGGGTCGTCTGGGGCCAACGTCCTGACTTTC.